The 31 T cell receptor beta chains in this list originate from one sample, sequenced in a study of T cell repertoires in cytomegalovirus infection (dated 2019 in TCRdb). TCRdb names Illumina HiSeq 1500 as the instrument used. TCRdb itself trimmed the public reads at Q25 with fastp, ran MiXCR and retained productive beta chains. Rows are unified per CDR3 protein, each entry keeping the most common DNA and genes. Across this sample there are 740,000 or so distinct CDR3 sequences, with 35% seen only once. The biggest ten clones account for about 2.8% of the sample. The sequencing input was PBMCs. These receptors were taken from a human donor in good health (CMV status not recorded). Some clones in this sample may be carry-over from other donors' samples.

The gene calls are TRBV19 and TRBJ2-2; 10 bases align to TRBD2. The CDR3 has 19 residues. The V gene end was trimmed by 7 bases and the J gene end by 1 base; junction bases not matched to a gene: 15. CDR1 and CDR2 (germline): LNHDA, SQIVND (reference sequence). The CDR3 is CASTGSGRARIRNTGELFF. The DNA of the CDR3 is TGTGCCAGTACCGGAAGCGGGAGGGCCAGGATACGGAACACCGGGGAGCTGTTTTTT. Looking up the rest from reference TRBV19 and TRBJ2-2 gives the full variable domain: DGGITQSPKYLFRKEGQNVTLSCEQNLNHDAMYWYRQDPGQGLRLIYYSQIVNDFQKGDIAEGYSVSREKKESFPLTVTSAQKNPTAFYLCASTGSGRARIRNTGELFFGEGSRLTVL.

This chain joins TRBV28 and TRBJ1-4; no definite D call. This CDR3 comprises 13 residues. The germline CDR1 and CDR2 sequences are MDHEN and SYDVKM. Trimming took off 7 bases at V and 8 bases at J, with 14 bases between the two ends. In DNA, the CDR3 is TGTGCCAGCAAAGCTACTGACGGAGAAAAACTGTTTTTT. Amino acid sequence: CASKATDGEKLFF.

This clonotype was counted a few times. The rearrangement links TRBV19 to TRBJ2-1; D not resolved. The germline V gene encodes CDR1 LNHDA and CDR2 SQIVND (reference sequence). CDR3 length: 13 residues. V was trimmed by 5 bases and J by 10 bases, leaving 15 bases between them. The CDR3: CASSSPGVGEQFF. The CDR3 DNA reads as TGTGCCAGTAGTTCCCCAGGTGTTGGGGAGCAGTTCTTC.

This clonotype has only a few counts. V and J are TRBV5-1 and TRBJ1-1, with 8 bases matching TRBD1. CDR3 length equals 15 residues. Germline V gene data show CDR1 as SGHRS and CDR2 as YFSETQ. The V gene end was trimmed by 0 bases and the J gene end by 7 bases; junction bases not matched to a gene: 8. The CDR3 DNA follows: TGCGCCAGCAGCTTGGCCGGACAGGGTAAAGGTGAAGCTTTCTTT. It specifies CASSLAGQGKGEAFF. Variable domain in full (rest from reference TRBV5-1 and TRBJ1-1): KAGVTQTPRYLIKTRGQQVTLSCSPISGHRSVSWYQQTPGQGLQFLFEYFSETQRNKGNFPGRFSGRQFSNSRSEMNVSTLELGDSALYLCASSLAGQGKGEAFFGQGTRLTVV.

In its sample, this clonotype was seen a few times. The chain couples TRBV19 to TRBJ2-1, with 7 bases that match TRBD1. CDR3 length equals 14 residues. Germline V lookup: CDR1 LNHDA, CDR2 SQIVND (reference sequence). Germline trimming cut 3 bases from V and 6 bases from J; bases unmatched to any gene: 5. The CDR3 reads CASSISAGGNEQFF. The CDR3 DNA reads TGTGCCAGTAGTATCTCGGCAGGGGGCAATGAGCAGTTCTTC.

The table lists this clonotype with many counts. The chain uses TRBV7-2 and TRBJ1-5, with D unclear. Per germline, CDR1 SGHTA and CDR2 FQGNSA. V lost 1 base and J 2 bases, leaving 12 bases between the germline ends. The CDR3 has 16 residues. CDR3 coding DNA: TGTGCCAGCAGCTTAGATGGAGGGAGGCGCAATCAGCCCCAGCATTTT. This sequence encodes CASSLDGGRRNQPQHF. Drawing the rest from reference TRBV7-2 and TRBJ1-5, the complete variable domain is GAGVSQSPSNKVTEKGKDVELRCDPISGHTALYWYRQSLGQGLEFLIYFQGNSAPDKSGLPSDRFSAERTGGSVSTLTIQRTQQEDSAVYLCASSLDGGRRNQPQHFGDGTRLSIL.

In this sample, this clonotype turned up a few times. J is TRBJ1-2 and V is TRBV4-1; TRBD1 is a possible D gene (6 bases). The germline V gene has CDR1 MGHRA and CDR2 YSYEKL. CDR3 size: 15 residues. The V gene lost 0 bases and the J gene lost 4 bases, with 12 bases spanning the gap. This CDR3 reads CASSQDRGFSYGYTF. The CDR3 DNA follows: TGCGCCAGCAGCCAAGACAGGGGATTTTCCTATGGCTACACCTTC.

This clonotype was counted many times. J is TRBJ2-2 and V is TRBV5-1; TRBD1 agrees at 7 bases. Germline lookup yields CDR1 SGHRS and CDR2 YFSETQ. The V segment lost 4 bases and the J segment 2 bases; nucleotides outside the gene matches: 5. CDR3 size: 15 residues. The CDR3 region has the DNA TGCGCCAGCAGCCGGGACAGTCCAAACACCGGGGAGCTGTTTTTT. Its translation: CASSRDSPNTGELFF.

The chain carries TRBV7-2 and TRBJ1-5, with D possibly TRBD1 on 5 matching bases. The germline V gene has CDR1 SGHTA and CDR2 FQGNSA. V was cut by 1 base and J by 6 bases, with 10 bases left in between. There are 14 residues in the CDR3. CDR3 loop: CASSLGTQGQPQHF. The CDR3 region has the DNA TGTGCCAGCAGCTTAGGAACTCAGGGTCAGCCCCAGCATTTT.

The chain joins TRBV7-2 to TRBJ2-5; D is undetermined. The CDR3 has 14 residues. Trimming took off 5 bases at V and 1 base at J, with 11 bases between the two ends. Germline CDR1 is SGHTA and CDR2 is FQGNSA. In DNA, the CDR3 is TGTGCCAGCAGCCCGGGCAGGTTCCAAGAGACCCAGTACTTC. Protein: CASSPGRFQETQYF.

V and J are TRBV12-3 or TRBV12-4 and TRBJ2-5; TRBD1 matches 7 bases. The length of the CDR3 is 14 residues. V lost 1 base and J lost 5; bases outside the gene matches: 4. CDR3 coding DNA: TGTGCCAGCAGTTTAGTGGGACAGATCGAGACCCAGTACTTC. This encodes CASSLVGQIETQYF.

This rearrangement joins TRBV7-2 to TRBJ2-7, with 12 bases lining up with TRBD2. The CDR3 runs 14 residues. Germline CDR1 is SGHTA and CDR2 is FQGNSA. V gave up 7 bases and J gave up 2 bases; unmatched junction bases: 3. The CDR3 reads CASIPSGGAYEQYF. The CDR3 nucleotides read TGTGCCAGCATTCCTAGCGGGGGGGCCTACGAGCAGTACTTC.

The chain links TRBV15 to TRBJ2-5, with 9 nucleotides matching TRBD2. This CDR3 is built from 18 residues. Germline V gene data show CDR1 as LNHNV and CDR2 as YYDKDF (reference sequence). V trimming: 0 bases; J trimming: 4 bases; junction bases outside the gene matches: 12. The CDR3: CATSREGWSSGRIETQYF. The CDR3, as DNA: TGTGCCACCAGCAGAGAAGGGTGGAGTAGCGGGAGAATAGAGACCCAGTACTTC.

This clonotype was recorded many times. J is TRBJ1-5 and V is TRBV12-3 or TRBV12-4; 8 bases are a match to TRBD1. With V trimmed by 6 bases and J by 1 base, 2 bases remained unmatched. The CDR3 is made up of 14 amino acids. As DNA, the CDR3 is TGTGCCAGCAGCCGGACAGGGAGCAATCAGCCCCAGCATTTT. It translates to CASSRTGSNQPQHF.

This clonotype has a count of ten or more. This chain connects TRBV7-8 to TRBJ2-1, with 7 bases aligning to TRBD2. With 3 bases clipped from V and 7 bases from J, the junction kept 9 bases outside the gene matches. Per the germline V gene, CDR1 is SGHVS and CDR2 is FQNEAQ. There are 15 residues in the CDR3. The CDR3 is CASSFSGTTENEQFF. The CDR3 region has the DNA TGTGCCAGCAGCTTCTCCGGGACTACGGAGAATGAGCAGTTCTTC.

The chain employs TRBV29-1 and TRBJ1-2; no clear D gene. This CDR3 has 11 residues. V shed 7 bases and J shed 8 bases, with 14 bases lying between them. The germline CDR1 and CDR2 sequences are SQVTM and ANQGSEA. In DNA form, the CDR3 reads TGCAGCGCCTTTTCGGCACGGGGCTACACCTTC. As protein: CSAFSARGYTF.

This chain joins TRBV7-8 and TRBJ2-1; the D gene could be TRBD1 or TRBD2 (6 bases each). V was trimmed by 1 base and J by 3 bases, leaving 13 bases between them. The CDR3 covers 16 residues. The germline CDR1 and CDR2 sequences are SGHVS and FQNEAQ. The CDR3 DNA reads as TGTGCCAGCAGCTTAGAGGCGGGACACCTCTACAATGAGCAGTTCTTC. Translated, it gives CASSLEAGHLYNEQFF.

This clonotype has only a few counts. This chain connects TRBV6-6 to TRBJ2-2, with D tentatively TRBD1 or TRBD2 (6 bases each). Trimming cost V 8 bases and J 5 bases, with 12 bases left between them. Germline assignment: CDR1 MNHNY and CDR2 SVGAGI (reference sequence). CDR3 length: 13 residues. CDR3 coding DNA: TGTGCCAGCGCGGGGCAGGGGACCGGGGAGCTGTTTTTT. Amino acid sequence: CASAGQGTGELFF.

This clonotype was seen more than once but under ten times. The chain couples TRBV28 to TRBJ1-4; no firm D call. The CDR3 has 16 amino acids. Germline V lookup: CDR1 MDHEN, CDR2 SYDVKM. The germline V and J ends were trimmed by 5 bases and 4 bases, with 17 bases remaining between them. CDR3 region: CASSPAWVALNEKLFF. The CDR3 bases are TGTGCCAGCAGTCCCGCATGGGTGGCTCTTAATGAAAAACTGTTTTTT.

Worth noting for this clonotype: Germline and junction disagree at one end, which may indicate a read error. This chain connects TRBV20-1 to TRBJ1-1; TRBD1 matches at 12 bases. The CDR3 extends over 14 amino acids. From germline, CDR1 is DFQATT and CDR2 SNEGSKA (reference sequence). The DNA of the CDR3 is TGCAGTGCTAGGGAGACCGGGACAGGGGGCGCGGATCTCTTT. As protein: CSARETGTGGADLF.

To note about this clonotype: The conserved closing phenylalanine or tryptophan is absent in this CDR3, likely reflecting a read error. The V and J genes are TRBV4-2 and TRBJ2-5; 11 bases agree with TRBD1. Germline V gene sequence: CDR1 LGHNA, CDR2 YNFKEQ. The CDR3 loop spans 17 amino acids. With 0 bases clipped from V and 5 bases from J, the junction kept 8 bases outside the gene matches. In DNA, the CDR3 is TGTGCCAGCAGCCAAGATGGAAGGACAGGGGGCGGGGAGACCCAGTACTTA. This codes for CASSQDGRTGGGETQYL.

This clonotype was seen many times. V usage is TRBV7-9 and J usage is TRBJ2-7; D is undetermined. The CDR3 extends over 14 amino acids. Deletions cut 4 bases from V and 2 bases from J, with 12 bases between. CDR1 and CDR2 (germline): SEHNR, FQNEAQ (reference sequence). CDR3: CASSSPVGAYEQYF. The CDR3 nucleotides read TGTGCCAGCAGCTCCCCAGTTGGAGCCTACGAGCAGTACTTC.

V and J are TRBV28 and TRBJ1-3; no clear D gene. Germline lookup yields CDR1 MDHEN and CDR2 SYDVKM. Deletions cut 2 bases from V and 0 bases from J, with 20 bases between. The CDR3 covers 19 residues. This CDR3 is CASSLRVVSVRYSGNTIYF. Here the CDR3 DNA reads TGTGCCAGCAGTTTAAGGGTTGTTAGCGTCAGATACTCTGGAAACACCATATATTTT.

This clonotype has only a few counts. The chain joins TRBV10-3 to TRBJ2-1; D gene uncertain. Deletions cut 6 bases from V and 5 bases from J, with 5 bases between. Per germline, CDR1 ENHRY and CDR2 SYGVKD. This CDR3 is 11 amino acids long. CDR3 sequence: CAIRTNNEQFF. CDR3 DNA sequence: TGTGCCATCAGGACCAACAATGAGCAGTTCTTC.

Notes on this clonotype: The junction departs from germline at one end; a sequencing error may be responsible. The chain links TRBV12-3 or TRBV12-4 to TRBJ2-7; possible D gene TRBD2, 5 bases. The length of the CDR3 is 12 residues. For the CDR3, the DNA is TGTGCCAGTCGACTGGACTCCAACGAGCAGTACTTC. It translates to CASRLDSNEQYF.

This clonotype came up many times. The chain recombines TRBV7-8 with TRBJ2-5, with unresolved D. Trimming took off 5 bases at V and 2 bases at J, with 15 bases between the two ends. Germline CDR1 is SGHVS and CDR2 is FQNEAQ. CDR3 size: 15 residues. The CDR3 nucleotides read TGTGCCAGCAGCCCGCTCGGACGGAGTCAAGAGACCCAGTACTTC. Its protein is CASSPLGRSQETQYF. The variable domain in full, with the rest retrieved from reference TRBV7-8 and TRBJ2-5, is GAGVSQSPRYKVAKRGQDVALRCDPISGHVSLFWYQQALGQGPEFLTYFQNEAQLDKSGLPSDRFFAERPEGSVSTLKIQRTQQEDSAVYLCASSPLGRSQETQYFGPGTRLLVL.

This clonotype was seen a few times. This rearrangement joins TRBV4-2 to TRBJ1-1; no definite D call. There are 14 residues in the CDR3. The V end was cut by 0 bases, the J end by 4 bases, with 9 bases between. CDR1 and CDR2 from the germline V gene are LGHNA and YNFKEQ. The CDR3 protein is CASSQDEGATEAFF. In DNA form, the CDR3 reads TGTGCCAGCAGCCAAGACGAGGGTGCCACTGAAGCTTTCTTT.

As for this clonotype: This may arise from a read error, as a much more abundant clone is one base away. As the CDR3 is not closed by the conserved phenylalanine or tryptophan, this likely results from a read error. The CDR3 here is CASSQDIMGAGELFL. The CDR3 DNA reads TGTGCCAGCAGCCAAGACATAATGGGCGCCGGGGAGCTGTTTCTT. The rearrangement links TRBV14 to TRBJ2-2; D uncertain. The length of the CDR3 is 15 residues. With 0 bases removed from V and 6 bases from J, the gap between germline ends came to 11 bases. Germline CDR1 SGHDN, CDR2 FVKESK.

The sample holds many counts of this clonotype. The chain recombines TRBV7-2 with TRBJ1-2; D unresolved. This CDR3 has 12 residues. Trimming took 8 bases from V and 1 from J, leaving 8 bases between them. In germline, CDR1 is SGHTA, CDR2 FQGNSA. Written as DNA, the CDR3 is TGTGCCAGCCGACTCCTTAACTATGGCTACACCTTC. This encodes CASRLLNYGYTF.

CDR3 coding DNA: TGTGCCAGCAGATCCGGGGACATGAATTCACCCCTCCACTTT. As protein: CASRSGDMNSPLHF. The chain carries TRBV12-3 or TRBV12-4 and TRBJ1-6; TRBD1 might be the D (6 bases). Trimming shortened V by 6 bases and J by 7 bases, and 13 bases separated the two germline ends. The CDR3 spans 14 residues.

This clonotype came up many times. CDR3 coding DNA: TGTGCCAGCAGCCGTCATAAGACTAGCGGGAGGGCCCGAACCGGGGAGCTGTTTTTT. Encoded protein: CASSRHKTSGRARTGELFF. The chain links TRBV7-2 to TRBJ2-2, with 14 bases aligning to TRBD2. Germline-derived CDR1 and CDR2 are SGHTA and FQGNSA. This CDR3 has 19 amino acids. Trimming cost V 5 bases and J 5 bases; bases outside gene matches: 13.